These 20 T cell receptor beta chains originate from one sample sequenced in a study of control samples from healthy donors and cancer patients. The data were produced by immunoSEQ multiplex PCR, yet TCRdb's version contains in-frame clones alone and is incomplete. The data hold hundreds of thousands of clones, with 75% to 95% observed a single time. Material for sequencing was PBMCs. These receptors came from a middle-aged man with head and neck cancer.

The V call is TRBV28, the J call TRBJ2-5; the match to TRBD1 covers 9 bases. The CDR3 has 12 residues. J lost 3 bases, V lost 8 bases, and 1 base had no gene match. Germline loops: CDR1 MDHEN, CDR2 SYDVKM. As DNA, the CDR3 is TGTGCCAGCTGGACAGGGGAAGAGACCCAGTACTTC. It yields the protein CASWTGEETQYF.

The genes are TRBV7-2 and TRBJ2-7; D ambiguous. This CDR3 is built from 15 residues. V was shortened by 5 bases and J by 2 bases, with 16 bases between the two germline ends. The germline gives CDR1 SGHTA, CDR2 FQGNSA. As DNA, the CDR3 is TGTGCCAGCAGCCTAAGGACCGAGGAGACCTACGAGCAGTACTTC. It encodes CASSLRTEETYEQYF.

This clone has just one count. The V gene is TRBV5-6, the J gene TRBJ2-7; D is ambiguous. The CDR3 has 11 residues. V lost 2 bases, J lost 6 bases, and 6 bases lay in between. CDR1 is SGHDT and CDR2 is YYEEEE in the germline V gene. The CDR3 sequence is CASSFVTEQYF. As DNA, the CDR3 is TGTGCCAGCAGCTTCGTAACCGAGCAGTACTTC.

CDR3 DNA: TGCAGCGTCCCTTGGGGTTTCGGTGAGCAGTTCTTC. Translated: CSVPWGFGEQFF. J is TRBJ2-1 and V is TRBV29-1; D gene unclear. From germline, CDR1 is SQVTM and CDR2 ANQGSEA. V was pared by 6 bases and J by 9 bases, with 15 bases between. The CDR3 totals 12 residues.

The chain recombines TRBV6-4 with TRBJ2-3; D gene uncertain. Trimming took off 0 bases at V and 0 bases at J, with 13 bases between the two ends. CDR1 MRHNA and CDR2 SNTAGT come from the germline V gene. CDR3 length: 17 amino acids. DNA for the CDR3: TGTGCCAGCAGTGACTCGATGAGTACTACGAGCACAGATACGCAGTATTTT. It is translated as CASSDSMSTTSTDTQYF.

The V call is TRBV7-3, the J call TRBJ1-4; 12 bases align to TRBD1. The CDR3 is 16 residues long. Germline V CDR1 and CDR2: SGHTA, FQGTGA. With 5 bases clipped from V and 4 bases from J, the junction kept 5 bases outside the gene matches. DNA for the CDR3: TGTGCCAGCAGCCTTGGGACAGGGGGCATTAATGAAAAACTGTTTTTT. Protein product: CASSLGTGGINEKLFF.

The chain has TRBV18 and TRBJ2-4, with 12 bases fitting TRBD1. Germline loops: CDR1 KGHSH, CDR2 LQKENI. V lost 3 bases, J lost 6 bases, and 6 bases stayed unmatched. The CDR3 has 16 residues. The CDR3 is CASSPGTGGWGNIQYF. As DNA, the CDR3 is TGTGCCAGCTCACCCGGGACAGGGGGCTGGGGAAACATTCAGTACTTC.

The V gene is TRBV5-1, the J gene TRBJ2-1; D perhaps matches TRBD1 (5 bases). Germline V gene lookup returns CDR1 SGHRS and CDR2 YFSETQ. The CDR3 has 13 residues. The ends were cut back, 0 bases at V and 10 bases at J, with 11 bases in the middle. The DNA for the CDR3 is TGCGCCAGCAGCTTGGGTCAGGGCTACGAGCAGTTCTTC. Encoded protein: CASSLGQGYEQFF.

The rearrangement links TRBV6-5 to TRBJ1-5, with D perhaps TRBD1 (5 bases). V lost 4 bases and J lost 0, with 10 bases in between. The CDR3 length is 15 residues. CDR1 and CDR2 (germline): MNHEY, SVGAGI. Written as DNA, the CDR3 is TGTGCCAGCAGTTCCAGGGTTTATAGCAATCAGCCCCAGCATTTT. Encoded protein: CASSSRVYSNQPQHF.

With respect to this clone: An end of the junction does not agree with germline; a read error may underlie this. The CDR3 here is CASSLHRGPF. Here the CDR3 DNA reads TGTGCCAGCAGTTTACACAGGGGGCCCTTT. This rearrangement joins TRBV12-3 or TRBV12-4 to TRBJ1-6, with 9 bases lining up with TRBD1. This CDR3 is 10 amino acids long.

The gene calls are TRBV27 and TRBJ2-7; perhaps TRBD1 as D (6 bases). V dropped 2 bases and J dropped 0 bases, with 17 bases sitting between them. The CDR3 is 17 residues long. Germline loops: CDR1 MNHEY, CDR2 SMNVEV (reference sequence). This CDR3 is CASSLGPQGKHSYEQYF. DNA for the CDR3: TGTGCCAGCAGTTTAGGCCCCCAGGGGAAACACTCCTACGAGCAGTACTTC.

The chain uses TRBV28 and TRBJ1-2; D gene unclear. Germline V gives CDR1 MDHEN, CDR2 SYDVKM. The CDR3 has 12 residues. Trimming took 6 bases from V and 8 from J, leaving 13 bases between them. CDR3 nucleotide sequence: TGTGCCAGCAGGCCCCGGGGTTGGGGCTACACCTTC. Amino acids: CASRPRGWGYTF.

In DNA form, the CDR3 reads TGTGCCAGCTCACCAGGGGTCTCTGGGGCCAACGTCCTGACTTTC. This gives the protein CASSPGVSGANVLTF. The chain recombines TRBV18 with TRBJ2-6; no clear D. The CDR3 runs 15 residues. Germline assignment: CDR1 KGHSH and CDR2 LQKENI. V was trimmed by 2 bases and J by 0 bases, leaving 5 bases between them.

V usage is TRBV5-6 and J usage is TRBJ2-2, with 7 bases identical to TRBD2. With V trimmed by 0 bases and J by 0 bases, 2 bases remained unmatched. Germline CDR1 SGHDT, CDR2 YYEEEE. The length of the CDR3 is 16 residues. The CDR3 DNA is TGTGCCAGCAGCTTGGCCGGGACTACGAACACCGGGGAGCTGTTTTTT. It is translated as CASSLAGTTNTGELFF.

V is TRBV30 and J is TRBJ2-1; D is perhaps TRBD2 (6 bases). V dropped 3 bases and J dropped 11 bases, with 11 bases sitting between them. Germline CDR1 is GTSNPN and CDR2 is SVGIG (reference sequence). CDR3 length: 11 residues. The CDR3, as DNA: TGTGCCTGGAGGTACCGGGAGCAGCAGTTCTTC. It translates to CAWRYREQQFF.

The CDR3 loop reads CASSFGQTTTSSYNEQFF. The CDR3 region has the DNA TGCGCCAGCAGCTTTGGACAGACTACGACGAGCTCCTACAATGAGCAGTTCTTC. The V gene is TRBV5-1, the J gene TRBJ2-1, with D perhaps matching TRBD1 (6 bases). There are 18 residues in the CDR3. Germline assignment: CDR1 SGHRS and CDR2 YFSETQ. Deletions cut 2 bases from V and 0 bases from J, with 18 bases between.

The CDR3 here is CASSLAGGTSTDTQYF. In nucleotides, the CDR3 is TGCGCCAGCAGTCTGGCGGGGGGGACGAGCACAGATACGCAGTATTTT. This chain uses TRBV5-1 with TRBJ2-3, with 9 bases lining up with TRBD2. CDR3 length: 16 residues. The germline gives CDR1 SGHRS, CDR2 YFSETQ. Trimming took 5 bases from V and 0 from J; bases not matched to a gene: 7.

The chain recombines TRBV6-1 with TRBJ2-7, with D tentatively TRBD1 (5 bases). The CDR3 loop spans 15 amino acids. V gave up 3 bases and J gave up 3 bases, with 15 bases separating them. CDR1 is MNHNS and CDR2 is SASEGT in the germline V gene. The CDR3 DNA is TGTGCCAGCAGTGAGGGGCACAGTGTTAACTACGAGCAGTACTTC. It yields the protein CASSEGHSVNYEQYF.

The J gene is TRBJ2-1, the V gene TRBV2, with D unresolved. Per germline, CDR1 SNHLY and CDR2 FYNNEI. V was clipped by 6 bases and J by 0 bases, with 9 bases between them. CDR3 length: 14 amino acids. CDR3 protein: CASRTVSSYNEQFF. CDR3 in DNA: TGTGCCAGCAGGACTGTTAGCTCCTACAATGAGCAGTTCTTC.

This chain's CDR3 is CASSLTGGGSYEQYF. CDR3 in DNA: TGTGCCAGTAGTCTGACAGGGGGTGGATCCTACGAGCAGTACTTC. V is TRBV19 and J is TRBJ2-7; TRBD1 agrees at 9 bases. Looked up from germline, CDR1 is LNHDA and CDR2 is SQIVND (reference sequence). V dropped 5 bases and J dropped 1; count of bases not matched to a gene: 6. The CDR3 has 15 residues.